These 19 T cell receptor beta chains were sequenced from one sample in a study of T cell repertoires in cytomegalovirus infection. TCRdb called the reads again in MiXCR, with one record for every CDR3 protein. Among around 530,000 distinct CDR3 sequences listed, more than 15% were seen once. Sequencing input: CD8+ T cells from PBMCs. Source of these receptors: a human donor in good health (CMV status not recorded). Some clones in this sample may be carry-over from other donors' samples.

This clonotype has a count of ten or more. The chain has TRBV7-9 and TRBJ2-3; TRBD2 aligns across 14 bases. In germline, CDR1 is SEHNR, CDR2 FQNEAQ (reference sequence). The CDR3 runs to 18 residues. V lost 3 bases and J lost 0; bases outside the gene matches: 5. CDR3 in amino acids: CASSFWTSGGRSTDTQYF. The CDR3 nucleotides are TGTGCCAGCAGCTTCTGGACTAGCGGGGGGCGTAGCACAGATACGCAGTATTTT. Supplemented by reference TRBV7-9 and TRBJ2-3, the full variable domain reads DTGVSQNPRHKITKRGQNVTFRCDPISEHNRLYWYRQTLGQGPEFLTYFQNEAQLEKSRLLSDRFSAERPKGSFSTLEIQRTEQGDSAMYLCASSFWTSGGRSTDTQYFGPGTRLTVL.

V usage is TRBV9 and J usage is TRBJ1-1; 7 nucleotides match TRBD1. The CDR3 loop spans 17 amino acids. J gave up 1 base and V 3 bases, and 12 bases lay outside the gene matches. CDR1 is SGDLS and CDR2 is YYNGEE in the germline V gene. The CDR3: CASSDGPDRVKNTEAFF. CDR3 DNA sequence: TGTGCCAGCAGCGACGGCCCTGACAGGGTTAAGAACACTGAAGCTTTCTTT.

The CDR3 coding sequence is TGCAGTGCTAGAGATGGGGGGGAGGTTAGCGACGAGCAGTACTTC. It yields the protein CSARDGGEVSDEQYF. The chain employs TRBV20-1 and TRBJ2-7; 7 nucleotides line up with TRBD2. The CDR3 covers 15 residues. Trimming removed 0 bases from V and 5 bases from J; junction bases left unmatched: 10. CDR1 and CDR2 from the germline V gene are DFQATT and SNEGSKA (reference sequence).

This clonotype was counted a few times. This rearrangement joins TRBV12-3 or TRBV12-4 to TRBJ1-2; D is undetermined. With 3 bases removed from V and 7 bases from J, the gap between germline ends came to 27 bases. This CDR3 is 18 amino acids long. The CDR3 DNA reads TGTGCCAGCAGTTTCACCCGTATAGGTGGGCAGACCGGCGGTGGCTACACCTTC. This codes for CASSFTRIGGQTGGGYTF.

This clonotype was observed many times. The chain carries TRBV7-9 and TRBJ2-7; D is perhaps TRBD2 (5 bases). The CDR3 loop spans 15 amino acids. Germline-derived CDR1 and CDR2 are SEHNR and FQNEAQ (reference sequence). V lost 0 bases and J 5 bases, leaving 14 bases between the germline ends. The CDR3, as DNA: TGTGCCAGCAGCTTAGCTACGGGGAGAGCCCACGAGCAGTACTTC. It translates to CASSLATGRAHEQYF.

The V and J genes are TRBV29-1 and TRBJ2-3, with D tentatively TRBD1 (5 bases). Germline lookup yields CDR1 SQVTM and CDR2 ANQGSEA. V lost 6 bases to trimming and J lost 1 base, with 17 bases between them. The CDR3 sequence is 15 residues long. DNA of the CDR3: TGCAGCGTAGAGAATCAGGGATTCCGCACAGATACGCAGTATTTT. Protein sequence: CSVENQGFRTDTQYF.

Details on this clonotype: A read error may be the cause here, since a much bigger clone is one base away. Since the CDR3 does not end with the conserved phenylalanine or tryptophan, this likely comes from a read error. The chain carries TRBV4-1 and TRBJ2-7; D unresolved. V lost 4 bases to trimming and J lost 2 bases, with 15 bases between them. From germline, CDR1 is MGHRA and CDR2 YSYEKL. This CDR3 region has 15 residues. The CDR3 region is CASSPSTGGTYEQYL. Written as DNA, the CDR3 is TGCGCCAGCAGCCCTTCCACGGGCGGAACCTACGAGCAGTACTTA.

This clonotype was seen just once. J is TRBJ1-5 and V is TRBV15; D is undetermined. The CDR3 extends over 15 amino acids. V was shortened by 5 bases and J by 1 base, with 12 bases between the two germline ends. Germline loops: CDR1 LNHNV, CDR2 YYDKDF (reference sequence). The CDR3 nucleotides are TGTGCCACCAGCGCCTACAGTGTAAGCAATCAGCCCCAGCATTTT. Translation gives CATSAYSVSNQPQHF.

In its sample, this clonotype was seen many times. The chain recombines TRBV7-9 with TRBJ2-7, with a weak D call TRBD1 (5 bases). Trimming left V 6 bases short and J 5 bases short, with 14 bases between. The CDR3 is 13 amino acids. Germline lookup yields CDR1 SEHNR and CDR2 FQNEAQ (reference sequence). DNA of the CDR3: TGTGCCAGCAGATCGTCCGACAGTAACGAGCAGTACTTC. This sequence encodes CASRSSDSNEQYF.

The gene calls are TRBV7-9 and TRBJ2-1; 11 bases are shared with TRBD2. V lost 4 bases to trimming and J lost 7 bases; unmatched junction nucleotides: 9. The V gene's germline CDR1 is SEHNR and CDR2 FQNEAQ (reference sequence). CDR3 length: 16 amino acids. CDR3 nucleotides: TGTGCCAGCAGCTACCCACTAGCGGGAGCGACGAATGAGCAGTTCTTC. It specifies CASSYPLAGATNEQFF.

This clonotype was observed a few times. The chain has TRBV19 and TRBJ1-2; 7 bases agree with TRBD1. Germline values: CDR1 LNHDA, CDR2 SQIVND (reference sequence). This CDR3 is 13 amino acids long. V was pared by 10 bases and J by 4 bases, with 9 bases of the junction left unmatched. The CDR3 loop is CATTGASGYGYTF. Here the CDR3 DNA reads TGTGCCACCACAGGGGCCTCGGGCTATGGCTACACCTTC.

In its sample, this clonotype was seen many times. The chain couples TRBV12-5 to TRBJ1-2, with D unresolved. CDR1 is LGHNT, CDR2 FRNRAP, per germline. The CDR3 contains 13 residues. V shed 5 bases and J shed 4 bases, with 11 bases lying between them. CDR3 in DNA: TGTGCTAGTGGTCCCTCGGAAGGCTATGGCTACACCTTC. This codes for CASGPSEGYGYTF.

This clonotype was observed a few times. For the CDR3, the DNA is TGTGCCAGCAGTTTAGCGCTGGGTCGGGATCCCAACGAGCAGTACTTC. Translated, it gives CASSLALGRDPNEQYF. V usage is TRBV12-3 or TRBV12-4 and J usage is TRBJ2-7; possibly TRBD2 for D (5 bases). The V and J ends lost 0 bases and 5 bases respectively, with 17 bases between them. This CDR3 comprises 16 residues.

The chain uses TRBV20-1 and TRBJ2-1; TRBD2 matches 10 bases. Germline V gives CDR1 DFQATT, CDR2 SNEGSKA (reference sequence). After removal of 6 bases from V and 0 bases from J, the junction contained 20 bases not matched to a gene. CDR3 length: 20 residues. This chain's CDR3 is CSAPSVLSGRAPSSYNEQFF. The CDR3 DNA follows: TGCAGTGCGCCCTCGGTCTTAAGCGGGAGGGCCCCCAGCTCCTACAATGAGCAGTTCTTC.

This clonotype was counted ten times or more. This chain links TRBV7-2 with TRBJ2-7; 7 bases line up with TRBD2. The V gene's germline CDR1 is SGHTA and CDR2 FQGNSA. There are 16 residues in the CDR3. Losses at the gene ends were 4 bases for V and 4 bases for J; bases not matched to a gene: 13. Here the CDR3 DNA reads TGTGCCAGCAGCTCGAGGACTAGTCGAGACACTTACGAGCAGTACTTC. Translated, it gives CASSSRTSRDTYEQYF.

This clonotype was seen ten or more times. The V call is TRBV7-8, the J call TRBJ2-1; 8 bases line up with TRBD2. J was trimmed by 7 bases and V by 1 base; bases with no gene match: 9. The CDR3 spans 16 residues. CDR1 is SGHVS, CDR2 FQNEAQ, per germline. CDR3 DNA: TGTGCCAGCAGCTTAGTCCGGGGGGGCCGCGAGAATGAGCAGTTCTTC. This gives the protein CASSLVRGGRENEQFF.

This clonotype was recorded at least ten times. V usage is TRBV27 and J usage is TRBJ2-5; no definite D call. The germline V gene has CDR1 MNHEY and CDR2 SMNVEV (reference sequence). The CDR3 totals 15 residues. The germline V and J ends were trimmed by 3 bases and 2 bases, with 13 bases remaining between them. The CDR3 nucleotides are TGTGCCAGCAGTTTGGTTGGCAGGCTGCAAGAGACCCAGTACTTC. Translated: CASSLVGRLQETQYF.

This chain links TRBV4-1 with TRBJ1-1, with 8 bases identical to TRBD1. After removal of 1 base from V and 2 bases from J, the junction contained 15 bases not matched to a gene. Germline CDR1 is MGHRA and CDR2 is YSYEKL. The length of the CDR3 is 19 residues. The CDR3 loop reads CASSQVFRDRRGKNTEAFF. The CDR3 nucleotides are TGCGCCAGCAGCCAAGTATTCCGGGACAGGCGAGGTAAAAACACTGAAGCTTTCTTT.

The rearrangement links TRBV10-3 to TRBJ2-5; D perhaps matches TRBD1 (7 bases). Germline CDR1 is ENHRY and CDR2 is SYGVKD. The CDR3 extends over 15 amino acids. V dropped 4 bases and J dropped 1 base, with 13 bases sitting between them. CDR3 region: CAISAGGQSQETQYF. For the CDR3, the DNA is TGTGCCATCAGTGCAGGGGGGCAGAGCCAAGAGACCCAGTACTTC.